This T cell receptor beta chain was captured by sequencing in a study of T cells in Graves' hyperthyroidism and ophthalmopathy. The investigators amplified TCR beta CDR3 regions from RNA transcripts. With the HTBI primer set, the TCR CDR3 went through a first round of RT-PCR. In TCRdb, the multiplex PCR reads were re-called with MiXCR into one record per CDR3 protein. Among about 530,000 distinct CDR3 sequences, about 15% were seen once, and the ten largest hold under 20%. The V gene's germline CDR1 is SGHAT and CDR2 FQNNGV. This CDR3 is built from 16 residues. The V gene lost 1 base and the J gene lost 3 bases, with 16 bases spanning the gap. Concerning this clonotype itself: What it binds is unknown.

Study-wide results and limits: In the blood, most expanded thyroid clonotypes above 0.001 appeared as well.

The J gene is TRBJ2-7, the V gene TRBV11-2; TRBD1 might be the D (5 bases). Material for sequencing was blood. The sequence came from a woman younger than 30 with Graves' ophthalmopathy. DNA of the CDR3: TGTGCCAGCAGCTTAGTTCGGGCGGTGGGGCACTACGAGCAGTACTTC. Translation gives CASSLVRAVGHYEQYF. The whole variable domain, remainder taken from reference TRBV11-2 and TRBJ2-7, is EAGVAQSPRYKIIEKRQSVAFWCNPISGHATLYWYQQILGQGPKLLIQFQNNGVVDDSQLPKDRFSAERLKGVDSTLKIQPAKLEDSAVYLCASSLVRAVGHYEQYFGPGTRLTVT.